This T cell receptor beta chain was captured in a study of blood T cell repertoires in COVID-19. Study-level background: Spain, Italy and the United States supplied samples that represented acute and convalescent COVID-19. From T cells, B-cell-depleted T cells, or PBMCs came the material, which was cDNA or gDNA.

The CDR3 is made up of 16 amino acids. V was clipped by 0 bases and J by 2 bases; unmatched bases: 3. Germline V lookup: CDR1 SGDLS, CDR2 YYNGEE. As originally analysed: Amplification with reference gene primers provided the estimates of nucleated cell counts. The method was immunoSEQ multiplex PCR; TCRdb's version includes in-frame clones alone and lacks a portion of them. V, J and clone size were drawn from that table, and D and trimming were deduced from the DNA. The sample gives 200,000 to 250,000 clones, roughly 80% of which show up once; 15% to 20% is in the top ten. About this clone itself: Other DNA sequences in this specimen translate into the identical CDR3.

The origin of this receptor is a young man with active or convalescent COVID-19. The sample taken for sequencing was peripheral blood. The rearrangement joins TRBV9 to TRBJ2-5; the match to TRBD2 covers 11 bases. The CDR3 DNA follows: TGTGCCAGCAGCGTAGGTACTAGCGGGGGACAAGAGACCCAGTACTTC. It translates to CASSVGTSGGQETQYF.